Presented here are 25 T cell receptor beta chains from one specimen sequenced in a study of cytomegalovirus exposure and HLA in healthy donors. Some clones are missing from TCRdb's copy, which holds only in-frame ones; the method was immunoSEQ multiplex PCR. The data show tens of thousands of clones, with about 92% seen just once and approximately 5.3% held by the top ten. Sequencing was done on a sample of PBMCs. Receptors were obtained from a man between 18 and 29 years old in good health and CMV-seropositive.

The genes are TRBV19 and TRBJ2-7; possibly TRBD1 for D (5 bases). The CDR3 is 14 amino acids. The V gene lost 6 bases and the J gene lost 6 bases, with 18 bases spanning the gap. Germline V gene sequence: CDR1 LNHDA, CDR2 SQIVND (reference sequence). The CDR3 region has the DNA TGTGCCAGTAGCCTCGAGCCAAGGGGCTCCGAGCAGTACTTC. It yields the protein CASSLEPRGSEQYF.

This sequence joins TRBV27 and TRBJ2-7; tentatively, D is TRBD1 (6 bases). V was pared by 5 bases and J by 5 bases, with 13 bases between. The CDR3 totals 13 residues. Germline lookup yields CDR1 MNHEY and CDR2 SMNVEV (reference sequence). As DNA, the CDR3 is TGTGCCAGCAGTATTACAGGGAACGACGAGCAGTACTTC. It specifies CASSITGNDEQYF.

The CDR3 DNA reads TGCGCCAGCAGCTTGGGACAGTCCAAAAACATTCAGTACTTC. Translating gives CASSLGQSKNIQYF. The rearrangement links TRBV5-1 to TRBJ2-4; a possible D gene is TRBD1 (5 bases). Germline assignment: CDR1 SGHRS and CDR2 YFSETQ. V was shortened by 0 bases and J by 2 bases, with 6 bases between the two germline ends. This CDR3 spans 14 amino acids.

This chain joins TRBV25-1 and TRBJ2-4, with 9 bases fitting TRBD1. Losses at the gene ends were 2 bases for V and 1 base for J; bases not matched to a gene: 6. Germline CDR1 and CDR2: MGHDK and SYGVNS. The CDR3 has 17 residues. In DNA form, the CDR3 reads TGTGCCAGCAGTGAAACGGGACAGGGATTTGCCAAAAACATTCAGTACTTC. Translating it yields CASSETGQGFAKNIQYF.

The CDR3 spells CASSPRQIYGYTF. Written as DNA, the CDR3 is TGTGCCAGCAGCCCACGCCAGATCTATGGCTACACCTTC. The chain employs TRBV11-2 and TRBJ1-2; D not resolved. Trimming pared 5 bases from V and 4 bases from J, leaving 11 bases between. The CDR3 contains 13 residues. CDR1 is SGHAT, CDR2 FQNNGV, per germline.

The chain is built from TRBV25-1 and TRBJ1-1; no reliable D call. The CDR3 has 15 amino acids. In germline, CDR1 is MGHDK, CDR2 SYGVNS. V was shortened by 4 bases and J by 0 bases, with 12 bases between the two germline ends. The CDR3 here is CASSGPQALNTEAFF. CDR3 nucleotide sequence: TGTGCCAGCAGTGGCCCCCAGGCGTTGAACACTGAAGCTTTCTTT.

The rearrangement uses TRBV21-1 and TRBJ2-1; no DNA check was done on the table's D call, TRBD2. TRBV21-1 is a pseudogene locus. CDR3 length: 15 residues. The CDR3 reads CASRKGTSGYGEQFF. For the CDR3, the DNA is TGTGCCAGCAGGAAAGGGACTAGCGGGTATGGGGAGCAGTTCTTC.

This clone was recorded only once. DNA of the CDR3: TGTGCCAGCAGTGAATGGTCTGCAGGCTTTTCAGCTGAGCAGTTCTTC. This encodes CASSEWSAGFSAEQFF. V is TRBV6-1 and J is TRBJ2-1; the D is unclear. Looked up from germline, CDR1 is MNHNS and CDR2 is SASEGT. This CDR3 is built from 16 residues. Between the trimmed V and J ends, which lost 2 bases and 9 bases, there was a span of 20 bases.

This clone appeared once. The genes are TRBV7-8 and TRBJ2-3; D perhaps matches TRBD2 (5 bases). The CDR3 extends over 16 amino acids. CDR1 and CDR2 from the germline V gene are SGHVS and FQNEAQ. V lost 4 bases and J 2 bases, leaving 16 bases between the germline ends. The CDR3 DNA reads as TGTGCCAGCAGCTCAGACTACCCGAACCCCACAGATACGCAGTATTTT. This gives the protein CASSSDYPNPTDTQYF.

This CDR3 reads CASSYDGSTDTQYF. The CDR3 bases are TGTGCCAGCAGTTACGACGGGAGCACAGATACGCAGTATTTT. This chain links TRBV6-6 with TRBJ2-3, with D hard to call. Germline CDR1 MNHNY, CDR2 SVGAGI (reference sequence). CDR3 length: 14 amino acids. V was cut by 2 bases and J by 0 bases, with 6 bases left in between.

The V and J genes are TRBV28 and TRBJ1-2; weak D call: TRBD1 (5 bases). Germline V gene lookup returns CDR1 MDHEN and CDR2 SYDVKM. V lost 2 bases to trimming and J lost 4 bases, with 8 bases between them. This CDR3 has 13 residues. The CDR3 bases are TGTGCCAGCAGTTTAGTGGGGCCCTATGGCTACACCTTC. Its translation is CASSLVGPYGYTF.

The rearrangement uses TRBV29-1 and TRBJ2-1; 8 nucleotides align to TRBD2. Per the germline V gene, CDR1 is SQVTM and CDR2 is ANQGSEA. With 8 bases clipped from V and 10 bases from J, the junction kept 16 bases outside the gene matches. This CDR3 region has 14 residues. For the CDR3, the DNA is TGCAGCTCCCTCGGGGGCGGGGGGATTAGGGAGCAGTTCTTC. Its protein product is CSSLGGGGIREQFF.

The chain couples TRBV5-1 to TRBJ1-1; 8 bases are a match to TRBD1. The V gene's germline CDR1 is SGHRS and CDR2 YFSETQ. This CDR3 comprises 13 residues. V shed 9 bases and J 1 base; nucleotides not matched to a gene: 5. In DNA, the CDR3 is TGCGCCACTCGGACAGGGCAGAACACTGAAGCTTTCTTT. Residues: CATRTGQNTEAFF.

The chain carries TRBV19 and TRBJ1-5, with TRBD1 matching over 9 bases. V lost 4 bases to trimming and J lost 7 bases; unmatched junction nucleotides: 8. This CDR3 comprises 15 residues. From germline, CDR1 is LNHDA and CDR2 SQIVND (reference sequence). CDR3 sequence reads: CASSSPWTGEQPQHF. The CDR3, as DNA: TGTGCCAGTAGTAGCCCTTGGACAGGGGAGCAGCCCCAGCATTTT.

The chain joins TRBV7-9 to TRBJ2-7; 10 positions agree with TRBD2. V was pared by 3 bases and J by 3 bases, with 8 bases of the junction left unmatched. Germline V lookup: CDR1 SEHNR, CDR2 FQNEAQ (reference sequence). The CDR3 totals 16 residues. As DNA, the CDR3 is TGTGCCAGCAGCTTGGGACCCCTAGCGGGAGTCTACGAGCAGTACTTC. The encoded protein is CASSLGPLAGVYEQYF.

The gene calls are TRBV5-6 and TRBJ1-1; D may be TRBD1 (6 bases). V shed 2 bases and J shed 0 bases, with 11 bases lying between them. The length of the CDR3 is 15 residues. CDR1 is SGHDT and CDR2 is YYEEEE in the germline V gene. The CDR3 region is CASSLRTVMNTEAFF. For the CDR3, the DNA is TGTGCCAGCAGCTTACGGACAGTCATGAACACTGAAGCTTTCTTT.

This clone was seen once. The chain uses TRBV5-1 and TRBJ2-7; D not certain. The CDR3 runs to 13 residues. Germline assignment: CDR1 SGHRS and CDR2 YFSETQ. Trimming removed 1 base from V and 0 bases from J, with 5 bases in between. This chain's CDR3 is CASSLKLSYEQYF. The CDR3 bases are TGCGCCAGCAGCTTGAAGCTCTCCTACGAGCAGTACTTC.

The chain combines TRBV2 with TRBJ2-5, with 11 bases identical to TRBD2. Germline CDR1 reads SNHLY; CDR2 reads FYNNEI. The CDR3 has 16 residues. V trimming: 5 bases; J trimming: 4 bases; junction bases outside the gene matches: 9. CDR3 in amino acids: CASSPVAGGPGETQYF. DNA for the CDR3: TGTGCCAGCAGTCCTGTAGCGGGAGGGCCCGGAGAGACCCAGTACTTC.

V is TRBV27 and J is TRBJ2-3; D perhaps matches TRBD2 (5 bases). This CDR3 comprises 15 residues. The germline gives CDR1 MNHEY, CDR2 SMNVEV (reference sequence). With 3 bases removed from V and 0 bases from J, the gap between germline ends came to 10 bases. CDR3 loop: CASSLGWTSTDTQYF. The CDR3 coding sequence is TGTGCCAGCAGTTTGGGTTGGACTAGCACAGATACGCAGTATTTT.

V gene TRBV28 combines with J gene TRBJ2-7; tentatively, D is TRBD1 (5 bases). Trimming pared 6 bases from V and 6 bases from J, leaving 18 bases between. The CDR3 sequence is 14 residues long. Germline CDR1 reads MDHEN; CDR2 reads SYDVKM. CDR3 sequence reads: CASSHRGAVLEQYF. The CDR3 DNA follows: TGTGCCAGCAGCCATCGTGGGGCAGTTCTCGAGCAGTACTTC.

The chain has TRBV7-3 and TRBJ2-7; D gene ambiguous. The V end was cut by 1 base, the J end by 2 bases, with 12 bases between. Germline V gene data show CDR1 as SGHTA and CDR2 as FQGTGA. This CDR3 contains 15 residues. The CDR3 nucleotides are TGTGCCAGCAGCTTAAGTGCGTCCCTCACCTACGAGCAGTACTTC. The encoded protein is CASSLSASLTYEQYF. The full variable domain, with the rest looked up from reference TRBV7-3 and TRBJ2-7, is GAGVSQTPSNKVTEKGKYVELRCDPISGHTALYWYRQSLGQGPEFLIYFQGTGAADDSGLPNDRFFAVRPEGSVSTLKIQRTERGDSAVYLCASSLSASLTYEQYFGPGTRLTVT.

The chain recombines TRBV5-5 with TRBJ1-1; 10 positions match TRBD1. Trimming cost V 4 bases and J 0 bases; bases outside gene matches: 9. The germline CDR1 and CDR2 sequences are SGHKS and YYEKEE (reference sequence). This CDR3 region has 17 residues. CDR3 region: CASSLTGTGAMNTEAFF. For the CDR3, the DNA is TGTGCCAGCAGCCTGACTGGGACAGGGGCGATGAACACTGAAGCTTTCTTT.

This chain's CDR3 is CAWKGGRAVEQFF. The CDR3 DNA reads as TGTGCCTGGAAAGGCGGGAGGGCCGTTGAGCAGTTCTTC. The chain couples TRBV30 to TRBJ2-1, with 9 bases lining up with TRBD2. This CDR3 is 13 amino acids long. J was trimmed by 9 bases and V by 4 bases; bases with no gene match: 7. Germline loops: CDR1 GTSNPN, CDR2 SVGIG (reference sequence).

V and J are TRBV27 and TRBJ1-4; D is ambiguous. V lost 4 bases and J 6 bases, leaving 9 bases between the germline ends. The CDR3 sequence is 13 residues long. Germline CDR1 MNHEY, CDR2 SMNVEV (reference sequence). CDR3 loop: CASSYDIDEKLFF. The CDR3 coding sequence is TGTGCCAGCAGTTACGACATAGATGAAAAACTGTTTTTT. Drawing the rest from reference TRBV27 and TRBJ1-4, the complete variable domain is EAQVTQNPRYLITVTGKKLTVTCSQNMNHEYMSWYRQDPGLGLRQIYYSMNVEVTDKGDVPEGYKVSRKEKRNFPLILESPSPNQTSLYFCASSYDIDEKLFFGSGTQLSVL.

This clone has a single count. This chain connects TRBV27 to TRBJ2-7, with 13 nucleotides matching TRBD2. J lost 7 bases, V lost 6 bases, and 6 bases had no gene match. Germline loops: CDR1 MNHEY, CDR2 SMNVEV (reference sequence). The CDR3 extends over 14 amino acids. The CDR3 is CASRLAGGSNEQYF. CDR3 in DNA: TGTGCCAGCAGACTAGCGGGAGGGAGTAATGAGCAGTACTTC.